One sample yielded the 18 T cell receptor beta chains listed below, sequenced in a study of metastatic and nonmetastatic thyroid tumors. No patient had received any treatment before thyroid surgery. TCRdb re-processed the PCR reads through MiXCR. The table records 20,000 to 25,000 clones, about 13% of them present only once. Material for sequencing was blood. These receptor sequences come from a female donor with papillary thyroid cancer or a benign thyroid nodule (not recorded which). Some clones in this sample may be carry-over from other donors' samples.

Many counts were recorded for this clone. DNA for the CDR3: TGTGCCAGCAGCCCCTCGGGGGAAAAACTGTTTTTT. This encodes CASSPSGEKLFF. The V and J genes are TRBV12-3 or TRBV12-4 and TRBJ1-4; D is unclear. This CDR3 region has 12 residues. The ends were cut back, 6 bases at V and 8 bases at J, with 10 bases in the middle.

This clone was detected ten times or more. This chain uses TRBV4-3 with TRBJ2-3; D gene ambiguous. The germline V gene encodes CDR1 LGHNA and CDR2 YSLEER. Trimming removed 0 bases at V and 2 bases at J, with 15 bases between. The length of the CDR3 is 17 residues. The CDR3 region is CASSQDLGSTYTDTQYF. CDR3 in DNA: TGCGCCAGCAGCCAAGATCTTGGGTCTACCTACACAGATACGCAGTATTTT.

This clone was detected many times. The V gene is TRBV6-2 or TRBV6-3, the J gene TRBJ1-5; D is uncertain. The CDR3 runs to 14 residues. Germline CDR1 reads MNHEY; CDR2 reads SVGEGT. The germline V and J ends were trimmed by 2 bases and 4 bases, with 9 bases remaining between them. The DNA of the CDR3 is TGTGCCAGCAGTTACAGTTGGGGTAATCAGCCCCAGCATTTT. Protein: CASSYSWGNQPQHF.

This clone was counted at least ten times. J is TRBJ2-7 and V is TRBV24-1, with 9 bases that match TRBD1. Per the germline V gene, CDR1 is KGHDR and CDR2 is SFDVKD. The CDR3 consists of 15 residues. J lost 3 bases, V lost 3 bases, and 5 bases had no gene match. The CDR3 DNA reads as TGTGCCACCAGTGATACCGGACAGGGGCGCTACGAGCAGTACTTC. Amino acids: CATSDTGQGRYEQYF.

This clone appeared many times. At the DNA level, this CDR3 is encoded by other sequences in the same sample as well. V is TRBV5-1 and J is TRBJ2-3; weak D call: TRBD2 (6 bases). Germline V lookup: CDR1 SGHRS, CDR2 YFSETQ. The CDR3 covers 14 residues. V was cut by 0 bases and J by 6 bases, with 11 bases left in between. The DNA of the CDR3 is TGCGCCAGCAGCTTGGACCAGACTAGGGATACGCAGTATTTT. Encoded protein: CASSLDQTRDTQYF.

Many counts were recorded for this clone. The chain recombines TRBV12-3 or TRBV12-4 with TRBJ2-1; D ambiguous. The CDR3 spans 14 residues. V gave up 2 bases and J gave up 7 bases, with 12 bases separating them. CDR3 DNA sequence: TGTGCCAGCAGTTTACTTGCCCTTACTAATGAGCAGTTCTTC. Protein sequence: CASSLLALTNEQFF.

CDR3: CASSRLAGGSDWQYF. The CDR3 DNA reads as TGTGCCAGCAGTCGCCTAGCGGGAGGATCCGATTGGCAGTATTTT. The rearrangement uses TRBV3-1 and TRBJ2-3; 11 bases map to TRBD2. This CDR3 contains 15 residues. Looked up from germline, CDR1 is LGHDT and CDR2 is YNNKEL (reference sequence). The ends lost 6 bases at V and 11 bases at J; junction bases unmatched: 13.

This chain connects TRBV6-2 or TRBV6-3 to TRBJ1-2; the D is unclear. The germline V and J ends were trimmed by 2 bases and 5 bases, with 15 bases remaining between them. The CDR3 spans 15 residues. In germline, CDR1 is MNHEY, CDR2 SVGEGT. This chain's CDR3 is CASSYTSEVIYGYTF. CDR3 DNA: TGTGCCAGCAGTTACACGTCGGAGGTAATTTATGGCTACACCTTC.

This clone appeared many times. The V call is TRBV27, the J call TRBJ2-7; D call uncertain. The CDR3 has 14 residues. The ends were cut back, 5 bases at V and 2 bases at J, with 13 bases in the middle. Germline V lookup: CDR1 MNHEY, CDR2 SMNVEV (reference sequence). The CDR3 protein is CASSPRVQTYEQYF. CDR3 DNA: TGTGCCAGCAGTCCCCGAGTCCAAACCTACGAGCAGTACTTC.

There are many counts of this clone. This chain's CDR3 is CASSPPWTGFSYGYTF. CDR3 nucleotide sequence: TGTGCCAGCAGCCCCCCCTGGACAGGGTTCTCCTATGGCTACACCTTC. This chain joins TRBV4-2 and TRBJ1-2; 8 nucleotides align to TRBD1. With 4 bases clipped from V and 4 bases from J, the junction kept 11 bases outside the gene matches. The CDR3 spans 16 residues. CDR1 is LGHNA, CDR2 YNFKEQ, per germline.

Remarks on this clone: This sequence may be a read error, since a much larger clone differs from it by one base. Other DNA sequences within the sample encode an identical CDR3. CDR3 nucleotide sequence: TGTGCTAGCAGGGGTGAGTTCTACGAGCAGTACTTC. It specifies CASRGEFYEQYF. The V gene is TRBV6-1, the J gene TRBJ2-7; D perhaps matches TRBD1 (6 bases). This CDR3 is built from 12 residues. Germline-derived CDR1 and CDR2 are MNHNS and SASEGT.

This clone was observed many times. The chain has TRBV27 and TRBJ2-7, with a weak D call TRBD1 (7 bases). This CDR3 spans 14 amino acids. Germline lookup yields CDR1 MNHEY and CDR2 SMNVEV (reference sequence). The ends were cut back, 6 bases at V and 6 bases at J, with 18 bases in the middle. The CDR3 spells CASRVTQGGFEQYF. For the CDR3, the DNA is TGTGCCAGCAGAGTCACTCAGGGGGGCTTCGAGCAGTACTTC.

This clone is labeled medium-sized. The rearrangement links TRBV6-2 or TRBV6-3 to TRBJ2-3; TRBD1 matches at 7 bases. This CDR3 spans 15 amino acids. CDR1 is MNHEY and CDR2 is SVGEGT in the germline V gene. The junction had 7 bases not matched to a gene; V was cut back by 0 bases and J by 7 bases. The DNA for the CDR3 is TGTGCCAGCAGTTACTCGACAGGGTCCTTGTATACGCAGTATTTT. Its protein product is CASSYSTGSLYTQYF.

This clone was counted many times. The CDR3 DNA follows: TGTGCCAGCAGCCAACGGACTAGCGCGCAGCAGTACTTC. It translates to CASSQRTSAQQYF. The rearrangement links TRBV3-1 to TRBJ2-7; 9 bases match TRBD2. The CDR3 sequence is 13 residues long. Germline-derived CDR1 and CDR2 are LGHDT and YNNKEL (reference sequence). The V gene end was trimmed by 2 bases and the J gene end by 8 bases; junction bases not matched to a gene: 4.

This clone was recorded at least ten times. This sequence joins TRBV20-1 and TRBJ1-3; no clear D. Trimming shortened V by 4 bases and J by 0 bases, and 10 bases separated the two germline ends. The CDR3 covers 14 residues. Germline CDR1 and CDR2: DFQATT and SNEGSKA (reference sequence). The CDR3 is CSAMAAHSGNTIYF. The CDR3 DNA reads as TGCAGTGCTATGGCAGCCCACTCTGGAAACACCATATATTTT.

This clone was seen at least ten times. V is TRBV14 and J is TRBJ2-4; D not certain. In germline, CDR1 is SGHDN, CDR2 FVKESK. V lost 3 bases and J 8 bases, leaving 5 bases between the germline ends. CDR3 length: 11 amino acids. The CDR3 loop reads CASSHTDIQYF. The CDR3 DNA reads TGTGCCAGCAGCCATACGGACATTCAGTACTTC.

This clone was found many times. J is TRBJ1-4 and V is TRBV12-3 or TRBV12-4; 10 nucleotides match TRBD1. J lost 6 bases, V lost 6 bases, and 13 bases had no gene match. This CDR3 is 17 amino acids long. DNA of the CDR3: TGTGCCAGCAGCGTCAGGGGACAGGGGCCGTTGGATGAAAAACTGTTTTTT. This sequence encodes CASSVRGQGPLDEKLFF.

This clone has a count of ten or more. This chain joins TRBV19 and TRBJ1-6, with a weak D call TRBD1 (5 bases). The CDR3 contains 14 residues. V shed 7 bases and J shed 5 bases, with 12 bases lying between them. CDR1 is LNHDA and CDR2 is SQIVND in the germline V gene (reference sequence). The CDR3 DNA reads as TGTGCCAGTAAAACGTCGGGGGATAATTCACCCCTCCACTTT. Protein product: CASKTSGDNSPLHF.